This TCR beta chain is from a study of identical twins. Notes on the study in general: Twin pairs had excess sharing that was weaker in beta out-of-frame sequences. Insertions were fewer in abundant cord blood beta clonotypes, whereas memory repertoires showed none of this pattern. There is a chance that invariant MAIT and iNKT cells partially muddied zero-insertion analyses.

TCRdb independently ran MiXCR on the 5' RACE reads; one entry per CDR3 protein. The sample carries about 220,000 distinct CDR3 sequences, 7.5% recorded once. This clonotype was found many times. Its antigen is undetermined. These data were also reused for a study on yellow fever vaccine responses in identical twins. That publication notes: A vaccine T cell response that seemed partly convergent and partly personalized was reported in twins.

The origin of this receptor is a young woman in good health. The source material was CD8+ T cells sorted from blood.

In nucleotides, the CDR3 is TGTGCCAGCAGCTTGGCCGGAGGGTCAATTGCCGAGACCCAGTACTTC. Its protein product is CASSLAGGSIAETQYF. V gene TRBV5-6 combines with J gene TRBJ2-5; TRBD2 is a possible D gene (6 bases). The V gene lost 0 bases and the J gene lost 5 bases, with 17 bases spanning the gap. This CDR3 comprises 16 residues. Germline assignment: CDR1 SGHDT and CDR2 YYEEEE.